The subject of this entry is one T cell receptor (beta chain). Using immunoSEQ multiplex PCR, the repertoire was profiled, and TCRdb retains in-frame clones only, with some absent. The sample lists under 50,000 clones, around 93% occurring once. This sample was included in a study of T cell changes during pregnancy in multiple sclerosis. Trimming shortened V by 6 bases and J by 0 bases, and 12 bases separated the two germline ends. The CDR3 runs 14 residues. In germline, CDR1 is MNHEY, CDR2 SVGAGI. The chain carries TRBV6-5 and TRBJ2-7, with a tentative D call TRBD1 (6 bases). The TCR originated in a female donor with multiple sclerosis, enrolled in a pregnancy study. The sample in question was CD8+ T cells from peripheral blood mononuclear cells, obtained in the second trimester of pregnancy. The CDR3 here is CASRKDSYSYEQYF. Written as DNA, the CDR3 is TGTGCCAGCAGGAAGGACAGTTACTCCTACGAGCAGTACTTC.